The 27 T cell receptor beta chains in this list originate from one sample, sequenced in a study of CD8 T cells in Susac syndrome. An amount of RNA that ranged from roughly 0.45 to 1 ug was reverse transcribed with random hexamers. TCRdb itself ran the immunoSEQ multiplex PCR reads through MiXCR, one entry per CDR3 protein. Here the sample spans some 63,000 distinct CDR3 sequences, about 94% being singletons. The sequenced sample was CD8+ T cells from PBMCs. Every receptor here comes from a human donor with multiple sclerosis.

The rearrangement links TRBV19 to TRBJ2-1; TRBD2 aligns across 7 bases. The CDR3 totals 14 residues. After removal of 3 bases from V and 9 bases from J, the junction contained 8 bases not matched to a gene. Germline V CDR1 and CDR2: LNHDA, SQIVND (reference sequence). The CDR3 sequence is CASSIHDGRPEQFF. The CDR3 DNA is TGTGCCAGTAGTATTCATGACGGGAGGCCTGAGCAGTTCTTC.

V and J are TRBV20-1 and TRBJ2-2; D might be TRBD2 (5 bases). Per germline, CDR1 DFQATT and CDR2 SNEGSKA (reference sequence). The CDR3 totals 14 residues. V gave up 3 bases and J gave up 1 base, with 9 bases separating them. The CDR3 region is CSASSVGNTGELFF. CDR3 coding DNA: TGCAGTGCTAGTAGCGTTGGGAACACCGGGGAGCTGTTTTTT.

Here the CDR3 reads CASSQEWLETQYF. The DNA of the CDR3 is TGCGCCAGCAGCCAAGAATGGTTGGAGACCCAGTACTTC. This chain connects TRBV4-1 to TRBJ2-5; no clear D gene. The CDR3 consists of 13 residues. The germline CDR1 and CDR2 sequences are MGHRA and YSYEKL. V was shortened by 0 bases and J by 5 bases, with 7 bases between the two germline ends.

The rearrangement links TRBV27 to TRBJ2-5, with D perhaps matching TRBD2 (5 bases). V was trimmed by 3 bases and J by 1 base, leaving 9 bases between them. The CDR3 runs to 14 residues. The germline gives CDR1 MNHEY, CDR2 SMNVEV (reference sequence). The CDR3 is CASSFGVTQETQYF. The DNA for the CDR3 is TGTGCCAGCAGTTTCGGGGTCACCCAAGAGACCCAGTACTTC.

This clonotype was recorded only once. The V gene is TRBV16, the J gene TRBJ1-4; weak D call: TRBD1 (5 bases). This CDR3 is 14 amino acids long. Germline V CDR1 and CDR2: KGHSY, FQNENV. Trimming shortened V by 4 bases and J by 7 bases, and 13 bases separated the two germline ends. This CDR3 reads CASSPTGGGEKLFF. The CDR3 DNA follows: TGTGCCAGCAGCCCTACAGGAGGCGGTGAAAAACTGTTTTTT.

This chain uses TRBV25-1 with TRBJ1-2; 8 bases line up with TRBD1. The J segment lost 7 bases and the V segment lost 3 bases, leaving 4 bases of the junction unmatched. Germline V lookup: CDR1 MGHDK, CDR2 SYGVNS. This CDR3 comprises 13 residues. Here the CDR3 reads CASSETGAVGYTF. Written as DNA, the CDR3 is TGTGCCAGCAGTGAGACAGGGGCGGTTGGCTACACCTTC.

V is TRBV7-9 and J is TRBJ1-1; tentatively, D is TRBD1 (6 bases). CDR3 length equals 13 residues. Germline V lookup: CDR1 SEHNR, CDR2 FQNEAQ (reference sequence). The germline V and J ends were trimmed by 8 bases and 4 bases, with 14 bases remaining between them. The CDR3 nucleotides are TGTGCCAGCGGGTCGGGGGGCGGCACTGAAGCTTTCTTT. Its translation: CASGSGGGTEAFF.

The rearrangement uses TRBV20-1 and TRBJ2-7, with 7 bases fitting TRBD1. This CDR3 has 12 amino acids. V trimming: 1 base; J trimming: 7 bases; junction bases outside the gene matches: 4. Germline assignment: CDR1 DFQATT and CDR2 SNEGSKA (reference sequence). CDR3 amino acids: CSARVTGYEQYF. The CDR3 nucleotides are TGCAGTGCTAGAGTGACAGGGTATGAGCAGTACTTC.

This rearrangement joins TRBV7-9 to TRBJ2-1; no firm D call. Trimming pared 4 bases from V and 8 bases from J, leaving 12 bases between. The CDR3 is 13 amino acids. The germline CDR1 and CDR2 sequences are SEHNR and FQNEAQ (reference sequence). Here the CDR3 reads CASSWIYRYEQFF. The CDR3 DNA reads as TGTGCCAGCAGCTGGATCTACAGATATGAGCAGTTCTTC.

CDR3 DNA sequence: TGTGCCAGCAGCGTAGAGGGAGCAGGGGGCGTAGAGACCCAGTACTTC. This translates into CASSVEGAGGVETQYF. The V and J genes are TRBV9 and TRBJ2-5, with 8 nucleotides matching TRBD1. The CDR3 extends over 16 amino acids. V shed 0 bases and J 4 bases; nucleotides not matched to a gene: 8. CDR1 is SGDLS and CDR2 is YYNGEE in the germline V gene.

The V gene is TRBV11-3, the J gene TRBJ2-1, with D possibly called TRBD1 or TRBD2 (6 bases each). V was pared by 6 bases and J by 10 bases, with 19 bases between. This CDR3 is built from 14 residues. The V gene's germline CDR1 is SGHNT and CDR2 YENEEA. This CDR3 reads CASREGRDTGEQFF. The CDR3 nucleotides read TGTGCCAGCAGGGAGGGCAGGGACACCGGGGAGCAGTTCTTC.

The chain uses TRBV12-3 or TRBV12-4 and TRBJ2-7; no clear D gene. Deletions cut 6 bases from V and 2 bases from J, with 17 bases between. The CDR3 length is 15 residues. The CDR3 coding sequence is TGTGCCAGCAGCCAAAACAGTCCCCTGGCCTACGAGCAGTACTTC. Amino acid sequence: CASSQNSPLAYEQYF.

The chain combines TRBV7-9 with TRBJ2-1; TRBD1 might be the D (5 bases). Looked up from germline, CDR1 is SEHNR and CDR2 is FQNEAQ (reference sequence). This CDR3 comprises 15 residues. V dropped 0 bases and J dropped 6 bases, with 12 bases sitting between them. The CDR3 region has the DNA TGTGCCAGCAGCTTAGCCCAGGGTCTGATCAATGAGCAGTTCTTC. As protein: CASSLAQGLINEQFF. Full variable domain (outside the CDR3, taken from reference TRBV7-9 and TRBJ2-1): DTGVSQNPRHKITKRGQNVTFRCDPISEHNRLYWYRQTLGQGPEFLTYFQNEAQLEKSRLLSDRFSAERPKGSFSTLEIQRTEQGDSAMYLCASSLAQGLINEQFFGPGTRLTVL.

V usage is TRBV30 and J usage is TRBJ2-5; maybe TRBD2 (7 bases). Germline V gene lookup returns CDR1 GTSNPN and CDR2 SVGIG (reference sequence). Trimming pared 0 bases from V and 1 base from J, leaving 12 bases between. The CDR3 contains 15 residues. The CDR3 is CAWSVGRGLQETQYF. The CDR3 region has the DNA TGTGCCTGGAGTGTGGGGCGGGGGCTCCAAGAGACCCAGTACTTC.

The rearrangement joins TRBV3-1 to TRBJ2-3; no clear D gene. CDR3 length: 14 residues. Per germline, CDR1 LGHDT and CDR2 YNNKEL (reference sequence). Between the trimmed V and J ends, which lost 0 bases and 0 bases, there was a span of 4 bases. CDR3 sequence (DNA): TGTGCCAGCAGCCAAGAGGGGAGCACAGATACGCAGTATTTT. This encodes CASSQEGSTDTQYF.

This clonotype was recorded only once. This chain connects TRBV12-3 or TRBV12-4 to TRBJ2-2; D remains unclear. V lost 0 bases to trimming and J lost 7 bases, with 9 bases between them. This CDR3 has 14 residues. The CDR3 DNA follows: TGTGCCAGCAGTTTAGCAGGGTTAATCGGGGAGCTGTTTTTT. Protein: CASSLAGLIGELFF.

The rearrangement uses TRBV4-2 and TRBJ2-1; tentative D call: TRBD1 (5 bases). The CDR3 totals 15 residues. In germline, CDR1 is LGHNA, CDR2 YNFKEQ. V dropped 5 bases and J dropped 2 bases, with 13 bases sitting between them. The CDR3 sequence: CASSLIKGPYNEQFF. CDR3 coding DNA: TGTGCCAGCAGCTTAATTAAGGGGCCCTACAATGAGCAGTTCTTC.

This clonotype came up once. The chain employs TRBV4-2 and TRBJ2-1; 9 bases line up with TRBD2. Germline loops: CDR1 LGHNA, CDR2 YNFKEQ. CDR3 length: 17 residues. V dropped 0 bases and J dropped 4; count of bases not matched to a gene: 7. CDR3 DNA sequence: TGTGCCAGCAGCCAAGAGGTGGGGCTAGCGGGGTACAATGAGCAGTTCTTC. The encoded protein is CASSQEVGLAGYNEQFF.

The rearrangement links TRBV7-9 to TRBJ2-5; D is uncertain. Between the trimmed V and J ends, which lost 1 base and 5 bases, there was a span of 14 bases. The CDR3 has 15 residues. CDR1 is SEHNR, CDR2 FQNEAQ, per germline (reference sequence). Written as DNA, the CDR3 is TGTGCCAGCAGCTTAGGAGGCTACGGGTTCGAGACCCAGTACTTC. Residues: CASSLGGYGFETQYF.

The chain is built from TRBV7-2 and TRBJ2-3, with D hard to call. Germline V CDR1 and CDR2: SGHTA, FQGNSA. The CDR3 consists of 12 residues. Trimming removed 10 bases at V and 3 bases at J, with 11 bases between. CDR3 region: CATERSTDTQYF. CDR3 DNA sequence: TGTGCCACGGAACGTAGTACAGATACGCAGTATTTT. Looking up the rest from reference TRBV7-2 and TRBJ2-3 gives the full variable domain: GAGVSQSPSNKVTEKGKDVELRCDPISGHTALYWYRQSLGQGLEFLIYFQGNSAPDKSGLPSDRFSAERTGGSVSTLTIQRTQQEDSAVYLCATERSTDTQYFGPGTRLTVL.

The CDR3 DNA sequence: TGCGCCAGCAGCCAAGATCCGGAGAACTACGAGCAGTACTTC. It yields the protein CASSQDPENYEQYF. V is TRBV4-1 and J is TRBJ2-7; D not resolved. V lost 0 bases and J 3 bases, leaving 9 bases between the germline ends. Germline CDR1 and CDR2: MGHRA and YSYEKL. This CDR3 contains 14 residues.

This chain's CDR3 is CASSLGLAPYEQYF. DNA for the CDR3: TGTGCCAGCAGCTTAGGACTAGCCCCCTACGAGCAGTACTTC. J is TRBJ2-7 and V is TRBV7-9; 7 nucleotides match TRBD2. CDR3 length: 14 amino acids. Germline assignment: CDR1 SEHNR and CDR2 FQNEAQ (reference sequence). Trimming took 1 base from V and 2 from J; bases not matched to a gene: 2.

The chain links TRBV7-2 to TRBJ1-2; tentative D call: TRBD1 (5 bases). Trimming took off 5 bases at V and 6 bases at J, with 16 bases between the two ends. CDR3 length equals 14 residues. Germline CDR1 SGHTA, CDR2 FQGNSA. DNA of the CDR3: TGTGCCAGCAGCGAGACTTCAGGGAGGAATGGCTACACCTTC. Its translation: CASSETSGRNGYTF.

The chain employs TRBV28 and TRBJ2-1, with 13 bases fitting TRBD2. V gave up 6 bases and J gave up 3 bases; unmatched junction bases: 8. Germline values: CDR1 MDHEN, CDR2 SYDVKM. The CDR3 is 17 residues long. The chain's CDR3 is CASRLTSGRKVYNEQFF. CDR3 DNA: TGTGCCAGCAGGTTGACTAGCGGGAGGAAGGTCTACAATGAGCAGTTCTTC.

The chain is built from TRBV7-9 and TRBJ2-7; D unresolved. Germline-derived CDR1 and CDR2 are SEHNR and FQNEAQ (reference sequence). The CDR3 is 11 residues long. V was cut by 5 bases and J by 2 bases, with 4 bases left in between. This chain's CDR3 is CASSPTYEQYF. The CDR3 DNA follows: TGTGCCAGCAGCCCCACCTACGAGCAGTACTTC.

The rearrangement links TRBV30 to TRBJ1-5; TRBD1 might be the D (6 bases). Trimming left V 0 bases short and J 6 bases short, with 12 bases between. The CDR3 has 14 amino acids. CDR1 is GTSNPN and CDR2 is SVGIG in the germline V gene (reference sequence). The CDR3 here is CAWSVQGMVQPQHF. The CDR3 region has the DNA TGTGCCTGGAGTGTACAGGGTATGGTTCAGCCCCAGCATTTT.

The chain recombines TRBV5-6 with TRBJ2-7; 8 positions match TRBD2. Germline V lookup: CDR1 SGHDT, CDR2 YYEEEE. The junction had 9 bases not matched to a gene; V was cut back by 3 bases and J by 4 bases. The CDR3 is 15 residues long. This chain's CDR3 is CASSYGGAGVYEQYF. In DNA, the CDR3 is TGTGCCAGCAGCTACGGGGGGGCCGGGGTGTACGAGCAGTACTTC.